This T cell receptor beta chain emerged from a study of beta chain features in type 1 diabetes. CDR3 length equals 10 residues. The germline V and J ends were trimmed by 7 bases and 8 bases, with 11 bases remaining between them. Germline V lookup: CDR1 DFQATT, CDR2 SNEGSKA (reference sequence). Expressed TCRB transcripts were sequenced after all isolated RNA was converted to cDNA. Using immunoSEQ multiplex PCR, the repertoire was profiled, and TCRdb retains in-frame clones only, with some absent. Seen here are under 300,000 clones, approximately 11% observed once, and the top ten hold around 0.017%. This clone was counted only a few times. Its specificity is unknown. Notes on the study in general: Patients' naive, central memory and regulatory TCRB repertoires appeared more alike than those of healthy donors. Shorter TCRB CDR3s, moderately but significantly so, marked every one of the four CD4+ subsets in Type 1 diabetes patients.

The sample taken for sequencing was naive CD4+ T cells from blood. The TCR sequence derives from a man under 40 with type 1 diabetes. V and J are TRBV20-1 and TRBJ1-1, with D unclear. The CDR3 here is CSVGREEAFF. DNA for the CDR3: TGCAGTGTTGGGCGAGAAGAAGCTTTCTTT.